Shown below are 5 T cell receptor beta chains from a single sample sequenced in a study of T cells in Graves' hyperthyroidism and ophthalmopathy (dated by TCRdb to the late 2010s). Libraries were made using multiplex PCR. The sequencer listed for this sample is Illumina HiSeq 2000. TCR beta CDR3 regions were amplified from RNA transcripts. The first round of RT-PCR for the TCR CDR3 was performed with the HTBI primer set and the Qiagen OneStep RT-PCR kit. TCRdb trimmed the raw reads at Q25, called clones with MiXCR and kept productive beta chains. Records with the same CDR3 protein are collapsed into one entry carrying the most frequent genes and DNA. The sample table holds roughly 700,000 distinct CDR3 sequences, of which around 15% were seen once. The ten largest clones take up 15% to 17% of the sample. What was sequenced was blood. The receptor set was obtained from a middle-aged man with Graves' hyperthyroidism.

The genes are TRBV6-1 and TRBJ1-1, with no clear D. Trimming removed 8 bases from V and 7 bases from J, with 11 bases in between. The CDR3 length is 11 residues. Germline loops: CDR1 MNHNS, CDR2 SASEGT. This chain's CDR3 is CASDLFGEAFF. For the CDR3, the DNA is TGTGCCAGCGATCTGTTCGGTGAAGCTTTCTTT.

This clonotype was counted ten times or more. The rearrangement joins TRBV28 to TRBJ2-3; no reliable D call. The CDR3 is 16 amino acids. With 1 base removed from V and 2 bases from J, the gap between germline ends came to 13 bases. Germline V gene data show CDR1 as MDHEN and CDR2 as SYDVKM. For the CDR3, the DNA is TGTGCCAGCAGTTTATCTACCAGGTCCCTCACAGATACGCAGTATTTT. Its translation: CASSLSTRSLTDTQYF.

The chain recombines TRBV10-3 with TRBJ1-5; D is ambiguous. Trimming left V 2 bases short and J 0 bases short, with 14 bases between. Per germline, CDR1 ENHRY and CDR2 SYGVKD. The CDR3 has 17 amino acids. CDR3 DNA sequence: TGTGCCATCAGTGAGCTCAATACAGCATATAGCAATCAGCCCCAGCATTTT. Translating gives CAISELNTAYSNQPQHF.

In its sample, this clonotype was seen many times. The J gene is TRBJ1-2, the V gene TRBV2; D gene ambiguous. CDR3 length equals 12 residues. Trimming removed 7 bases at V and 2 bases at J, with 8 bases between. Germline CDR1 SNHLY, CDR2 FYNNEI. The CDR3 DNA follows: TGTGCCAGCAACCGTGCCAACTATGGCTACACCTTC. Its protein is CASNRANYGYTF.

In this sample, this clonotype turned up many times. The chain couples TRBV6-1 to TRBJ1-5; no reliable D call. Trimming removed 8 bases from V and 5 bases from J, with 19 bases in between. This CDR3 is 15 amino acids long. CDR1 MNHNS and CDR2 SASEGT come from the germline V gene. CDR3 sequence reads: CASRQDGSIYQPQHF. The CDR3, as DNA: TGTGCCAGCCGTCAGGACGGATCAATCTATCAGCCCCAGCATTTT.